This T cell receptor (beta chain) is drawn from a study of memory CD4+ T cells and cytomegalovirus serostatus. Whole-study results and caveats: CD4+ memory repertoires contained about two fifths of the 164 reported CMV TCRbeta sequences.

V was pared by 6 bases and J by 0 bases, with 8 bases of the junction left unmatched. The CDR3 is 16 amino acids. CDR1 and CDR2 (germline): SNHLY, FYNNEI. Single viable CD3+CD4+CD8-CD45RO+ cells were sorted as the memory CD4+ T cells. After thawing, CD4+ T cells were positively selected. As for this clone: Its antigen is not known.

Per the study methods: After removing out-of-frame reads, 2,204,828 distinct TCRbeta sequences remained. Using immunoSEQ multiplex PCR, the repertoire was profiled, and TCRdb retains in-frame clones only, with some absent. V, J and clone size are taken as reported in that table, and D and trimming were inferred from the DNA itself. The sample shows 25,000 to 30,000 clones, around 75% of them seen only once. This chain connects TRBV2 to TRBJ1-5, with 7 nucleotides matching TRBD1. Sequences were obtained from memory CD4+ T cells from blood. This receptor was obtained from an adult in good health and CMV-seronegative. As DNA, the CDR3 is TGTGCCAGCAGCCCGAGGGGGCCTTATAGCAATCAGCCCCAGCATTTT. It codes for CASSPRGPYSNQPQHF.